One sample yielded the 13 T cell receptor beta chains listed below, sequenced in a study of cytomegalovirus exposure and HLA in healthy donors. This PCR relied on a set of 60 Vbeta primers and 13 Jbeta primers. Sequenced by immunoSEQ multiplex PCR; TCRdb stores in-frame clones only, minus some. The data show 150,000 to 200,000 clones, with 75% to 85% seen just once and under 2.5% held by the top ten. What was sequenced was PBMCs. Source of these receptors: a woman in her 30s in good health and CMV-seronegative.

The gene calls are TRBV7-8 and TRBJ2-5; tentatively, D is TRBD1 (6 bases). Germline-derived CDR1 and CDR2 are SGHVS and FQNEAQ. This CDR3 has 15 residues. Trimming stripped 3 bases from V and 1 base from J, with 12 bases between. CDR3 sequence: CASSLTTGSQETQYF. The CDR3 nucleotides read TGTGCCAGCAGCTTGACTACAGGGAGCCAAGAGACCCAGTACTTC. Variable domain in full (rest from reference TRBV7-8 and TRBJ2-5): GAGVSQSPRYKVAKRGQDVALRCDPISGHVSLFWYQQALGQGPEFLTYFQNEAQLDKSGLPSDRFFAERPEGSVSTLKIQRTQQEDSAVYLCASSLTTGSQETQYFGPGTRLLVL.

The chain is built from TRBV5-1 and TRBJ2-7; a possible D gene is TRBD1 (5 bases). The V end lost 6 bases, the J end lost 6 bases, and 16 bases lay between the germline ends. Looked up from germline, CDR1 is SGHRS and CDR2 is YFSETQ. This CDR3 is 13 amino acids long. CDR3 DNA sequence: TGCGCCAGCAACCGCCAGGGTGACGGCGAGCAGTACTTC. Protein sequence: CASNRQGDGEQYF.

This chain connects TRBV9 to TRBJ1-4; D is ambiguous. The CDR3 is 15 residues long. Germline V gene sequence: CDR1 SGDLS, CDR2 YYNGEE. Trimming pared 4 bases from V and 10 bases from J, leaving 20 bases between. DNA for the CDR3: TGTGCCAGCAGCCCCCGACGGGAGGGTAAGGGAAAACTGTTTTTT. This encodes CASSPRREGKGKLFF.

The chain couples TRBV19 to TRBJ2-7; 9 nucleotides agree with TRBD1. J lost 6 bases, V lost 3 bases, and 6 bases had no gene match. The germline V gene has CDR1 LNHDA and CDR2 SQIVND (reference sequence). CDR3 length: 14 amino acids. CDR3 protein: CASSITGGPSEQYF. The CDR3 coding sequence is TGTGCCAGTAGTATTACAGGGGGCCCTTCCGAGCAGTACTTC.

Note on this clone: At one of its ends the junction is not consistent with the germline gene, which may arise from a read error. This chain joins TRBV7-8 and TRBJ1-5, with TRBD1 matching over 7 bases. Germline V gene sequence: CDR1 SGHVS, CDR2 FQNEAQ. CDR3 size: 17 residues. CDR3 loop: CASTLDRGRRSNQPQHF. DNA of the CDR3: TGTGCCAGCACCTTAGATAGGGGGCGGCGAAGCAATCAGCCCCAGCATTTT.

The chain combines TRBV7-9 with TRBJ2-3; D is unresolved. The CDR3 spans 13 residues. CDR1 and CDR2 (germline): SEHNR, FQNEAQ (reference sequence). The V end was cut by 5 bases, the J end by 3 bases, with 9 bases between. The CDR3 protein is CASSVTVTDTQYF. The CDR3 coding sequence is TGTGCCAGCAGCGTCACAGTGACAGATACGCAGTATTTT.

The V gene is TRBV2, the J gene TRBJ2-1; 10 bases map to TRBD2. Germline assignment: CDR1 SNHLY and CDR2 FYNNEI. V lost 9 bases, J lost 7 bases, and 15 bases stayed unmatched. The CDR3 has 16 amino acids. The chain's CDR3 is CASSFRASGSQNEQFF. In nucleotides, the CDR3 is TGTGCCAGTTCTTTTAGGGCTAGCGGGAGTCAGAATGAGCAGTTCTTC.

The V and J genes are TRBV13 and TRBJ1-5; a possible D gene is TRBD1 (6 bases). V lost 4 bases, J lost 3 bases, and 10 bases lay in between. This CDR3 contains 14 residues. Germline assignment: CDR1 PRHDT and CDR2 FYEKMQ (reference sequence). CDR3 amino acids: CASSSGTPNQPQHF. The CDR3 DNA follows: TGTGCCAGCAGCTCCGGGACACCCAATCAGCCCCAGCATTTT.

In the case of this clone: The identical CDR3 is also encoded by other nucleotide sequences in the sample. V usage is TRBV28 and J usage is TRBJ1-5; 8 nucleotides line up with TRBD1. This CDR3 contains 15 residues. Per germline, CDR1 MDHEN and CDR2 SYDVKM. Trimming took 2 bases from V and 4 from J; bases not matched to a gene: 4. CDR3 loop: CASSLGQGGNQPQHF. CDR3 coding DNA: TGTGCCAGCAGTTTAGGACAGGGAGGGAATCAGCCCCAGCATTTT.

The rearrangement uses TRBV6-5 and TRBJ1-1; D might be TRBD1 (5 bases). This CDR3 has 13 amino acids. Trimming left V 7 bases short and J 8 bases short, with 17 bases between. The germline V gene has CDR1 MNHEY and CDR2 SVGAGI. CDR3 nucleotide sequence: TGTGCCAGCACCCCAGGCACAGGAAGAGAAGCTTTCTTT. This encodes CASTPGTGREAFF.

This chain uses TRBV2 with TRBJ2-7; 9 nucleotides match TRBD1. V shed 6 bases, J shed 8 bases, and the junction held 8 bases outside the gene matches. The CDR3 spans 13 residues. From germline, CDR1 is SNHLY and CDR2 FYNNEI. The DNA of the CDR3 is TGTGCCAGCAGGGATAGGGACAGGGAGAAGCAGTACTTC. Protein sequence: CASRDRDREKQYF.

As concerns this clone: One junction end does not reproduce the germline sequence, and a read error may be involved. At the DNA level, this CDR3 is encoded by other sequences in the same sample as well. The J gene is TRBJ2-7, the V gene TRBV7-2; 10 bases line up with TRBD2. CDR3 length equals 15 residues. Germline V gene data show CDR1 as SGHTA and CDR2 as FQGNSA. CDR3 bases: TGTGCCAGTAGCTTGGGACTAGCGAGCTCCTACGAGCAGTACTTC. Translating gives CASSLGLASSYEQYF.

The chain has TRBV4-2 and TRBJ2-2; D gene uncertain. Trimming left V 6 bases short and J 8 bases short, with 7 bases between. The CDR3 spans 11 residues. Germline V gene data show CDR1 as LGHNA and CDR2 as YNFKEQ. CDR3 sequence: CASRVDGELFF. The CDR3 nucleotides are TGTGCCAGCAGGGTAGATGGGGAGCTGTTTTTT.